These 8 T cell receptor beta chains came from one sample sequenced in a study of blood T cell repertoires in COVID-19. The method was immunoSEQ multiplex PCR; TCRdb's version includes in-frame clones alone and lacks a portion of them. The table records about 290,000 clones, about 85% of them present only once. The specimen was peripheral blood. Every receptor here comes from a woman aged 50 to 60 with active or convalescent COVID-19.

This chain links TRBV9 with TRBJ1-2, with D perhaps TRBD1 (5 bases). Trimming pared 3 bases from V and 5 bases from J, leaving 17 bases between. From germline, CDR1 is SGDLS and CDR2 YYNGEE. This CDR3 has 15 amino acids. CDR3 sequence (DNA): TGTGCCAGCAGCGCCCCAGACAGAACGCCGTATGGCTACACCTTC. Amino acid sequence: CASSAPDRTPYGYTF.

DNA for the CDR3: TGTGCCAGTAGTATAGATCCGACAGGGACGGACGGCTACACCTTC. Translating it yields CASSIDPTGTDGYTF. V and J are TRBV19 and TRBJ1-2; 7 nucleotides line up with TRBD1. CDR3 size: 15 residues. Trimming took 0 bases from V and 8 from J; bases not matched to a gene: 9. The germline V gene has CDR1 LNHDA and CDR2 SQIVND (reference sequence).

J is TRBJ2-7 and V is TRBV5-1; 13 nucleotides line up with TRBD2. V lost 2 bases to trimming and J lost 2 bases; unmatched junction nucleotides: 13. CDR1 and CDR2 from the germline V gene are SGHRS and YFSETQ. CDR3 length equals 19 residues. CDR3 in amino acids: CASSFRTATSGRGAYEQYF. The CDR3 nucleotides read TGCGCCAGCAGCTTTCGGACAGCTACTAGCGGGAGGGGCGCCTACGAGCAGTACTTC.

A single count supports this clone. The chain joins TRBV3-1 (or the pseudogene TRBV3-2) to TRBJ2-5; D may be TRBD2 (6 bases). The CDR3 is 13 amino acids. Germline-derived CDR1 and CDR2 are LGHDT and YNNKEL (reference sequence). Trimming stripped 3 bases from V and 10 bases from J, with 15 bases between. The CDR3 sequence is CASSHNLGRSQYF. The CDR3 DNA follows: TGTGCCAGCAGCCATAACCTAGGGAGGAGCCAGTACTTC.

The V and J genes are TRBV5-1 and TRBJ2-2; 7 positions agree with TRBD1. V was clipped by 4 bases and J by 4 bases; unmatched bases: 7. The germline CDR1 and CDR2 sequences are SGHRS and YFSETQ. The CDR3 consists of 15 residues. The CDR3 DNA is TGCGCCAGCAGCCCGGACAGGCTGGGCACCGGGGAGCTGTTTTTT. It codes for CASSPDRLGTGELFF.

This chain uses TRBV5-8 with TRBJ2-7, with unresolved D. The length of the CDR3 is 12 residues. Looked up from germline, CDR1 is SGHTS and CDR2 is YDEGEE. V lost 4 bases to trimming and J lost 4 bases, with 9 bases between them. CDR3 coding DNA: TGTGCCAGCAGCCGGGTTGTATACGAGCAGTACTTC. Translated, it gives CASSRVVYEQYF.

The chain couples TRBV7-9 to TRBJ2-2, with 7 nucleotides matching TRBD1. This CDR3 spans 15 amino acids. V shed 6 bases and J 5 bases; nucleotides not matched to a gene: 9. Germline V CDR1 and CDR2: SEHNR, FQNEAQ (reference sequence). The CDR3 coding sequence is TGTGCCAGCAGGACAGGGTGGATGGGGACCGGGGAGCTGTTTTTT. It encodes CASRTGWMGTGELFF.

The rearrangement uses TRBV27 and TRBJ2-1; weak D call: TRBD2 (5 bases). The CDR3 length is 15 residues. From germline, CDR1 is MNHEY and CDR2 SMNVEV (reference sequence). V lost 2 bases to trimming and J lost 4 bases, with 12 bases between them. This CDR3 reads CASSLSRTPYNEQFF. CDR3 DNA: TGTGCCAGCAGTTTAAGTCGGACTCCTTACAATGAGCAGTTCTTC.